Below are 23 T cell receptor beta chains sequenced from a single sample in a study of read filtering for tumor transcriptome and immune sequencing. Molecular barcoded adaptors covering alpha/delta and beta/gamma chains were used on 400 to 450 ng RNA. TCRdb used MiXCR to reprocess the reads, holding one entry per CDR3 protein. The top ten clones hold more than 30% of a sample with fewer than 45,000 distinct CDR3 sequences, roughly 10% of them seen once. Sequenced: a population of CD138-negative cells sorted from bone marrow. These TCRs come from a donor at least 40 years old with multiple myeloma.

This clonotype has more than one count but fewer than ten. Here the CDR3 reads CASSRVHLNTEAFF. The CDR3 nucleotides read TGTGCCAGCAGCCGGGTACACCTGAACACTGAAGCTTTCTTT. The gene calls are TRBV4-2 and TRBJ1-1; D remains ambiguous. The germline V gene has CDR1 LGHNA and CDR2 YNFKEQ. The CDR3 is 14 residues long. The V and J ends lost 4 bases and 0 bases respectively, with 9 bases between them.

With respect to this clonotype: A read error may be the cause here, since a much bigger clone is one base away. The chain carries TRBV19 and TRBJ1-1, with 9 bases aligning to TRBD1. This CDR3 is built from 12 residues. Trimming cost V 10 bases and J 10 bases; bases outside gene matches: 10. The germline V gene encodes CDR1 LNHDA and CDR2 SQIVND (reference sequence). The CDR3 coding sequence is TGTGCCACCCGGACAGGGGAGGGTGGAGCTTTCTTT. Residues: CATRTGEGGAFF.

In its sample, this clonotype was seen many times. The J gene is TRBJ1-5, the V gene TRBV7-2, with 7 bases lining up with TRBD1. V was pared by 1 base and J by 1 base, with 1 base of the junction left unmatched. The CDR3 is 15 amino acids. The V gene's germline CDR1 is SGHTA and CDR2 FQGNSA. The CDR3 DNA follows: TGTGCCAGCAGCTTAGTGGGACAGAGCAATCAGCCCCAGCATTTT. It codes for CASSLVGQSNQPQHF.

This clonotype was recorded at least ten times. The chain uses TRBV5-1 and TRBJ2-5, with D unresolved. Germline V gene data show CDR1 as SGHRS and CDR2 as YFSETQ. Trimming stripped 0 bases from V and 3 bases from J, with 6 bases between. The CDR3 spans 13 residues. Here the CDR3 reads CASSLGTEETQYF. The CDR3 nucleotides read TGCGCCAGCAGCTTGGGTACAGAAGAGACCCAGTACTTC.

V gene TRBV19 combines with J gene TRBJ1-1; D possibly corresponds to TRBD1 (6 bases). The CDR3 runs 13 residues. CDR1 is LNHDA and CDR2 is SQIVND in the germline V gene (reference sequence). Trimming pared 7 bases from V and 9 bases from J, leaving 18 bases between. The CDR3 here is CASTRAGGTKAFF. In DNA, the CDR3 is TGTGCCAGTACCCGGGCGGGGGGCACCAAAGCTTTCTTT.

The sample holds many counts of this clonotype. V and J are TRBV2 and TRBJ1-1, with a tentative D call TRBD1 (5 bases). The CDR3 consists of 13 residues. From germline, CDR1 is SNHLY and CDR2 FYNNEI. The ends were cut back, 4 bases at V and 5 bases at J, with 11 bases in the middle. The CDR3 DNA reads as TGTGCCAGCAGTGTAGGGGAAGGGACTGAAGCTTTCTTT. Amino acid sequence: CASSVGEGTEAFF.

This clonotype was picked up many times. The V and J genes are TRBV28 and TRBJ2-7; 8 nucleotides match TRBD1. The germline CDR1 and CDR2 sequences are MDHEN and SYDVKM. The CDR3 contains 14 residues. The J segment lost 2 bases and the V segment lost 5 bases, leaving 5 bases of the junction unmatched. For the CDR3, the DNA is TGTGCCAGCAGTCCAACGGACAGGGCCTACGAGCAGTACTTC. Amino acid sequence: CASSPTDRAYEQYF. Complete variable domain (other parts from reference TRBV28 and TRBJ2-7): DVKVTQSSRYLVKRTGEKVFLECVQDMDHENMFWYRQDPGLGLRLIYFSYDVKMKEKGDIPEGYSVSREKKERFSLILESASTNQTSMYLCASSPTDRAYEQYFGPGTRLTVT.

This clonotype was detected many times. The rearrangement links TRBV4-1 to TRBJ1-4, with D unresolved. The CDR3 is 15 residues long. With 4 bases removed from V and 8 bases from J, the gap between germline ends came to 17 bases. Germline CDR1 is MGHRA and CDR2 is YSYEKL. For the CDR3, the DNA is TGCGCCAGCAGCCGAGAACGGCAGTCTGGAGAAAAACTGTTTTTT. It specifies CASSRERQSGEKLFF.

This clonotype occurred many times. The DNA for the CDR3 is TGTGCCAGCAGTACCCCCTGGGGGAGGGGTGAAAAACTGTTTTTT. Translated, it gives CASSTPWGRGEKLFF. This sequence joins TRBV6-1 and TRBJ1-4; possibly TRBD1 for D (5 bases). There are 15 residues in the CDR3. V was pared by 5 bases and J by 7 bases, with 17 bases between. Germline V gene lookup returns CDR1 MNHNS and CDR2 SASEGT.

This clonotype was observed many times. The chain is built from TRBV7-6 and TRBJ2-7; possible D gene TRBD1, 6 bases. Germline loops: CDR1 SGHVS, CDR2 FNYEAQ. The length of the CDR3 is 14 residues. Trimming pared 5 bases from V and 3 bases from J, leaving 14 bases between. The CDR3 DNA reads as TGTGCCAGCAGCCTCTCAGGGGAAGGCTACGAGCAGTACTTC. It encodes CASSLSGEGYEQYF.

At least ten counts were recorded for this clonotype. The chain is built from TRBV2 and TRBJ1-1; 7 bases agree with TRBD1. This CDR3 has 12 amino acids. In germline, CDR1 is SNHLY, CDR2 FYNNEI. V dropped 6 bases and J dropped 6; count of bases not matched to a gene: 4. The CDR3: CASSGDSPEAFF. The CDR3, as DNA: TGTGCCAGCAGCGGGGACAGCCCTGAAGCTTTCTTT. Based on the CDR3 plus reference TRBV2 and TRBJ1-1, the full variable domain is EPEVTQTPSHQVTQMGQEVILRCVPISNHLYFYWYRQILGQKVEFLVSFYNNEISEKSEIFDDQFSVERPDGSNFTLKIRSTKLEDSAMYFCASSGDSPEAFFGQGTRLTVV.

This clonotype was seen repeatedly, ten times or more. This chain connects TRBV4-1 to TRBJ2-3, with 8 bases identical to TRBD1. Germline V lookup: CDR1 MGHRA, CDR2 YSYEKL. Trimming took 1 base from V and 1 from J; bases not matched to a gene: 7. CDR3 length equals 17 residues. The CDR3 DNA sequence: TGCGCCAGCAGCCAAGCCGACAGGGGTTCTCGCACAGATACGCAGTATTTT. Translating it yields CASSQADRGSRTDTQYF.

As for this clonotype: This may come from a read error, since a much larger clone is one base off. This rearrangement joins TRBV2 to TRBJ2-7, with 7 bases lining up with TRBD1. Germline-derived CDR1 and CDR2 are SNHLY and FYNNEI. Trimming removed 7 bases from V and 7 bases from J; junction bases left unmatched: 4. This CDR3 contains 11 residues. The CDR3 loop reads CASIDRVEQYF. CDR3 nucleotide sequence: TGTGCCAGCATAGACAGGGTTGAGCAGTACTTC.

In its sample, this clonotype was seen many times. The chain has TRBV30 and TRBJ2-3; TRBD1 aligns across 9 bases. Germline trimming cut 8 bases from V and 6 bases from J; bases unmatched to any gene: 6. CDR1 is GTSNPN, CDR2 SVGIG, per germline (reference sequence). This CDR3 spans 12 amino acids. DNA for the CDR3: TGTGCCGAGGGACAGGGAGGGGATACGCAGTATTTT. As protein: CAEGQGGDTQYF.

There are many counts of this clonotype. The chain joins TRBV5-4 to TRBJ2-1; 8 bases map to TRBD2. Germline V gives CDR1 SGHNT, CDR2 YYREEE (reference sequence). This CDR3 spans 16 amino acids. The J segment lost 2 bases and the V segment lost 0 bases, leaving 4 bases of the junction unmatched. The CDR3 nucleotides read TGTGCCAGCAGCTTGGATATCGGGGGGGCCTACAATGAGCAGTTCTTC. Amino acids: CASSLDIGGAYNEQFF.

Many counts were recorded for this clonotype. The chain links TRBV20-1 to TRBJ2-7; D could derive from TRBD1 or TRBD2 (6 bases each). In germline, CDR1 is DFQATT, CDR2 SNEGSKA (reference sequence). The V end was cut by 6 bases, the J end by 3 bases, with 15 bases between. CDR3 length equals 13 residues. CDR3 sequence (DNA): TGCAGTGCCCCGAGGGGGGTCGGCTACGAGCAGTACTTC. Translated, it gives CSAPRGVGYEQYF.

The CDR3 loop is CASIMGERTYF. CDR3 nucleotide sequence: TGTGCCAGCATAATGGGGGAGCGAACGTACTTC. The rearrangement links TRBV25-1 to TRBJ2-7; D may correspond to TRBD1 or TRBD2 (5 bases each). Germline V CDR1 and CDR2: MGHDK, SYGVNS. V was pared by 7 bases and J by 12 bases, with 16 bases between. This CDR3 has 11 residues.

As for this clonotype: Since a far larger clone is one base different, this is likely a read error. The chain links TRBV4-1 to TRBJ2-5, with 9 bases that match TRBD2. The germline gives CDR1 MGHRA, CDR2 YSYEKL. The CDR3 consists of 16 residues. CDR3 sequence: CASSPSAAGGQETQYF. The CDR3 DNA sequence: TGTGCCAGCAGCCCCTCGGCGGCGGGGGGGCAAGAGACCCAGTACTTC.

This clonotype was seen ten or more times. The CDR3 reads CASSQDWSSGGRYF. The CDR3 DNA sequence: TGTGCCAGCAGCCAAGATTGGTCTAGCGGGGGGCGATACTTC. This chain joins TRBV4-2 and TRBJ2-7; 11 bases are shared with TRBD2. The CDR3 has 14 residues. Unmatched junction bases numbered 8, after V lost 0 bases and J lost 13 bases. Per germline, CDR1 LGHNA and CDR2 YNFKEQ.

This clonotype was recorded at least ten times. The genes are TRBV3-1 and TRBJ2-3; D is tentatively TRBD1 or TRBD2 (6 bases each). CDR3 size: 14 residues. V lost 3 bases and J 4 bases, leaving 11 bases between the germline ends. Germline-derived CDR1 and CDR2 are LGHDT and YNNKEL (reference sequence). In nucleotides, the CDR3 is TGTGCCAGCAGCCACCGGGGGCTGCCAGATACGCAGTATTTT. Translating it yields CASSHRGLPDTQYF.

This clonotype showed up many times. V is TRBV4-1 and J is TRBJ1-4; D gene unclear. CDR3 length equals 12 residues. Trimming shortened V by 2 bases and J by 13 bases, and 11 bases separated the two germline ends. Looked up from germline, CDR1 is MGHRA and CDR2 is YSYEKL. The CDR3 DNA reads TGCGCCAGCAGCCAACTTGGACGGGCACTGTTTTTT. Translation gives CASSQLGRALFF.

This clonotype has at least ten counts. The rearrangement links TRBV7-9 to TRBJ1-5; D uncertain. The germline V gene has CDR1 SEHNR and CDR2 FQNEAQ (reference sequence). The CDR3 spans 13 residues. The germline V and J ends were trimmed by 1 base and 5 bases, with 6 bases remaining between them. In DNA form, the CDR3 reads TGTGCCAGCAGCTTAGGCCCCTATCAGCCCCAGCATTTT. Protein sequence: CASSLGPYQPQHF.

Concerning this clonotype itself: A read error may account for a junction end that differs from germline. V is TRBV5-1 and J is TRBJ2-7, with D perhaps matching TRBD1 or TRBD2 (5 bases each). Germline values: CDR1 SGHRS, CDR2 YFSETQ. This CDR3 is built from 14 residues. CDR3 nucleotide sequence: TGTGCCAGCAGCTCGCACTCCCAGGGAGTCGAGCAGTACTTC. This encodes CASSSHSQGVEQYF. The full variable domain, completed using reference TRBV5-1 and TRBJ2-7, is KAGVTQTPRYLIKTRGQQVTLSCSPISGHRSVSWYQQTPGQGLQFLFEYFSETQRNKGNFPGRFSGRQFSNSRSEMNVSTLELGDSALYLCASSSHSQGVEQYFGPGTRLTVT.